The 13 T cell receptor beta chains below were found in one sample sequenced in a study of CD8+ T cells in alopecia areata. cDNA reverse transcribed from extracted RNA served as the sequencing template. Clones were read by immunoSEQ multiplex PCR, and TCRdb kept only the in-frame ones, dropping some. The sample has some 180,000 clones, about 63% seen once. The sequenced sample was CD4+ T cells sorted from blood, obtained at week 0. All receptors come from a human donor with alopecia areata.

CDR3 loop: CAWSVPTYGYTF. CDR3 coding DNA: TGTGCCTGGAGTGTACCCACGTATGGCTACACCTTC. The chain employs TRBV30 and TRBJ1-2; D gene unclear. V lost 0 bases to trimming and J lost 5 bases, with 7 bases between them. Per germline, CDR1 GTSNPN and CDR2 SVGIG (reference sequence). The CDR3 sequence is 12 residues long. The variable domain in full, with the rest retrieved from reference TRBV30 and TRBJ1-2, is SQTIHQWPATLVQPVGSPLSLECTVEGTSNPNLYWYRQAAGRGLQLLFYSVGIGQISSEVPQNLSASRPQDRQFILSSKKLLLSDSGFYLCAWSVPTYGYTFGSGTRLTVV.

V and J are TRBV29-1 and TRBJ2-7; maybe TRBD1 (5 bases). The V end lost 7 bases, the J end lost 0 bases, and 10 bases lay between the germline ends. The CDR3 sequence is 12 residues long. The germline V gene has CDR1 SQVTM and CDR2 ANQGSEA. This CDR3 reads CSAADSSYEQYF. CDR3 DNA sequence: TGCAGCGCTGCCGACAGCTCCTACGAGCAGTACTTC.

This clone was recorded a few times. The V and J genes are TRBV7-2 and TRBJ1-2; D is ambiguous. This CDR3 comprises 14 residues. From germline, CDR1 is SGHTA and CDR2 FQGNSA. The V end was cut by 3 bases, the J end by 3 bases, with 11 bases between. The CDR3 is CASSFQHEDYGYTF. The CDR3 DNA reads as TGTGCCAGCAGCTTCCAACATGAGGACTATGGCTACACCTTC.

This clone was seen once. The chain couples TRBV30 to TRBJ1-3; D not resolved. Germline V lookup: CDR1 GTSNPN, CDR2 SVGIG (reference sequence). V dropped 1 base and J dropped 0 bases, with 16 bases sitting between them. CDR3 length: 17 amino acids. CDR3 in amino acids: CAWSAPELHSSGNTIYF. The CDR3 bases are TGTGCCTGGAGTGCCCCCGAGTTACACTCCTCTGGAAACACCATATATTTT.

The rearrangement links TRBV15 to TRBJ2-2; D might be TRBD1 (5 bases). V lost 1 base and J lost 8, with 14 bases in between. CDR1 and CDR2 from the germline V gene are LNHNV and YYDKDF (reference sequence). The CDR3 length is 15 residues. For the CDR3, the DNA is TGTGCCACCAGCAGAGCCCAGGGCCTCGCTGGGGAGCTGTTTTTT. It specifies CATSRAQGLAGELFF.

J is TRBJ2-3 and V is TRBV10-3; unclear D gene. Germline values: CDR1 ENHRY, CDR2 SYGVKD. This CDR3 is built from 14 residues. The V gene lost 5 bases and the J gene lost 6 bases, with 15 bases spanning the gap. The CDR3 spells CAISSDREVDTQYF. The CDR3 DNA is TGTGCCATCAGTTCTGACCGAGAAGTTGATACGCAGTATTTT.

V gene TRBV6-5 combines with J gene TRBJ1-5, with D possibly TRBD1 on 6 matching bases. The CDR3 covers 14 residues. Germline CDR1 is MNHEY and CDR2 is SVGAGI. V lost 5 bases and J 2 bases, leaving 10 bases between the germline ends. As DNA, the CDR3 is TGTGCCAGCAGTGCAGGGGATGGCAATCAGCCCCAGCATTTT. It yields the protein CASSAGDGNQPQHF.

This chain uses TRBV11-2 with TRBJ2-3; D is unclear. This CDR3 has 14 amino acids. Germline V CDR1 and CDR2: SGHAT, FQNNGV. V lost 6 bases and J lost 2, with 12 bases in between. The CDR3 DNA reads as TGTGCCAGCAGACAACTTGGAAACACAGATACGCAGTATTTT. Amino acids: CASRQLGNTDTQYF.

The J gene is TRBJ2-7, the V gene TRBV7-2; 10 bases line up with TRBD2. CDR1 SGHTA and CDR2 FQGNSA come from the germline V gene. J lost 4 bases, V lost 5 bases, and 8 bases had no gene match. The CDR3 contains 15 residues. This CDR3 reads CASSPELAGKYEQYF. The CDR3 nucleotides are TGTGCCAGCAGCCCAGAACTAGCGGGGAAGTACGAGCAGTACTTC.

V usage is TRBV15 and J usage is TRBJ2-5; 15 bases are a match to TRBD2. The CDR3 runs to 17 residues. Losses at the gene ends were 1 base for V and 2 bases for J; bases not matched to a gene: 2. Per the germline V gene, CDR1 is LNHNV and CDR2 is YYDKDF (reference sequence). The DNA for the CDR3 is TGTGCCACCAGCAGAGGCGGACTAGCGGGGGGGCAAGAGACCCAGTACTTC. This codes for CATSRGGLAGGQETQYF. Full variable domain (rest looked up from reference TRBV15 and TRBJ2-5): DAMVIQNPRYQVTQFGKPVTLSCSQTLNHNVMYWYQQKSSQAPKLLFHYYDKDFNNEADTPDNFQSRRPNTSFCFLDIRSPGLGDTAMYLCATSRGGLAGGQETQYFGPGTRLLVL.

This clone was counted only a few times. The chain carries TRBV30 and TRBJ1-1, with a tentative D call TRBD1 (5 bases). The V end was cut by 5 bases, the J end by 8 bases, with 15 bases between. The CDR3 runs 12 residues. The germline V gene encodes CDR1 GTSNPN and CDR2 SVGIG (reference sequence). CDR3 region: CAWSPQGPEAFF. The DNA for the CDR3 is TGTGCCTGGTCCCCCCAGGGACCCGAAGCTTTCTTT.

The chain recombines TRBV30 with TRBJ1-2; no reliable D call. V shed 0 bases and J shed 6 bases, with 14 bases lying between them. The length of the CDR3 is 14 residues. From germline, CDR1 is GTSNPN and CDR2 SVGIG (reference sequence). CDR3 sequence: CAWSVLGLSDGYTF. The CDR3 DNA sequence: TGTGCCTGGAGTGTACTGGGCTTGAGCGATGGCTACACCTTC. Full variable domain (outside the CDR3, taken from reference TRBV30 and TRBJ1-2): SQTIHQWPATLVQPVGSPLSLECTVEGTSNPNLYWYRQAAGRGLQLLFYSVGIGQISSEVPQNLSASRPQDRQFILSSKKLLLSDSGFYLCAWSVLGLSDGYTFGSGTRLTVV.

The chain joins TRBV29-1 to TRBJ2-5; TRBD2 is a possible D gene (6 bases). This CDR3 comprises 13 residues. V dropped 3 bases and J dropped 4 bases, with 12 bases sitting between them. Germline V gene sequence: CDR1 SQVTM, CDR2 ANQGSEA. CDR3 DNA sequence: TGCAGCGTTGAGGAGGGCTTAGGAGAGACCCAGTACTTC. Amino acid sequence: CSVEEGLGETQYF.